This is a list of T cell receptor beta chains from one sample in a study of blood T cell repertoires in COVID-19. Libraries were prepared by immunoSEQ multiplex PCR; TCRdb keeps only in-frame clonotypes and omits some of them. The sample contains approximately 190,000 clones, more than 70% of which appear only once. Sequenced material: peripheral blood. The receptors come from a woman aged 40 to 55 who had recovered from COVID-19. CDR3s include the opening cysteine and the closing phenylalanine or tryptophan. A D gene is named only where the DNA matches it firmly. Clone size is given for some rows only: seen once, a few or many times, or a class if the clone is expanded.

TRBD2	TRBV30	TRBJ2-3	-	TGTGCCTGGAAGCCCGGCGGGAGTACAGATACGCAGTATTTT	CAWKPGGSTDTQYF
-	TRBV6-5	TRBJ2-2	-	TGTGCCAGCACAATGGGACAACTCACCGGGGAGCTGTTTTTT	CASTMGQLTGELFF
TRBD1	TRBV5-1	TRBJ2-1	-	TGCGCCAGCAGCTTACGGGACAGGTCCAATGAGCAGTTCTTC	CASSLRDRSNEQFF
TRBD2	TRBV6-5	TRBJ2-1	few	TGTGCCAGCAGTTACGGGGGACTAGCGCCCTACAATGAGCAGTTCTTC	CASSYGGLAPYNEQFF
-	TRBV27	TRBJ2-3	-	TGTGCCAGCAGTCAAAAGGGGACAGATACGCAGTATTTT	CASSQKGTDTQYF
-	TRBV6-6	TRBJ2-7	-	TGTGCCAGCACCGACACCTACCACGAGCAGTACTTC	CASTDTYHEQYF
-	TRBV28	TRBJ2-7	once	TGTGTGGCAGGGGGGCACTACGAGCAGTACTTC	CVAGGHYEQYF
-	TRBV11-2	TRBJ2-1	-	TGTGCCAGCAGCTTAGGTCCAGTGGCGGACAATGAGCAGTTCTTC	CASSLGPVADNEQFF
TRBD1	TRBV12-5	TRBJ1-1	-	TGTGCTAGTGGTCAGACAGGGATGGGTACTGAAGCTTTCTTT	CASGQTGMGTEAFF
-	TRBV19	TRBJ1-5	-	TGTGCCAGCAAACCGACAGGACTTAGCAATCAGCCCCAGCATTTT	CASKPTGLSNQPQHF
TRBD1	TRBV5-1	TRBJ2-3	-	TGCGCCAGCAGCTTGGGCCGGGACAGGGCGAACACAGATACGCAGTATTTT	CASSLGRDRANTDTQYF
TRBD2	TRBV5-1	TRBJ2-7	-	TGCGCCAGCAGCTTGGGACAGGGGAGAGCGGGAGGGCCGTACGAGCAGTACTTC	CASSLGQGRAGGPYEQYF
TRBD1	TRBV19	TRBJ1-5	few	TGTGCCAGTAGTATAATGCAGGGACAGGGCTCGGATCAGCCCCAGCATTTT	CASSIMQGQGSDQPQHF
-	TRBV4-3	TRBJ1-2	-	TGCGCCAGCAGCCATCCCGGGGTTGAGAGGGGCTACACCTTC	CASSHPGVERGYTF
TRBD2	TRBV7-3	TRBJ2-5	-	TGTGCCAGCAGCTCCCGACTAGCGGGGTTGCTGTACCAAGAGACCCAGTACTTC	CASSSRLAGLLYQETQYF
-	TRBV28	TRBJ1-3	-	TGTGCCAGCAGTTTTCCCCAACAGGGAAACACCATATATTTT	CASSFPQQGNTIYF
-	TRBV7-9	TRBJ2-2	-	TGTGCCACCGGTCGCGACTCTAACACCGGGGAGCTGTTTTTT	CATGRDSNTGELFF
TRBD2	TRBV11-2	TRBJ2-3	-	TGTGCCAGCAGCCTCGCGGGAGGGAGTATACCAGATACGCAGTATTTT	CASSLAGGSIPDTQYF
TRBD1	TRBV6-4	TRBJ2-3	-	TGTGCCAGCAGTGCCTCAGGGGGCATGGCAGATACGCAGTATTTT	CASSASGGMADTQYF
TRBD2	TRBV3-1/TRBV3-2	TRBJ2-1	-	TGTGCCAGCAGCCCCACGTGGGGTAGCGGGAGTGGTGAGCAGTTCTTC	CASSPTWGSGSGEQFF
TRBD1	TRBV6-5	TRBJ1-2	-	TGTGCCAGCAAACACAAGGGACAGGCCCACGGCTACACCTTC	CASKHKGQAHGYTF
-	TRBV29-1	TRBJ2-5	-	TGCAGCGCGAGACTACGGGAGACCCAGTACTTC	CSARLRETQYF
-	TRBV7-3	TRBJ2-6	-	TGTGCCAGCAGCTTATCTTCTGGGGCCAACGTCCTGACTTTC	CASSLSSGANVLTF
-	TRBV6-2/TRBV6-3	TRBJ1-2	-	TGTGCCAGCAGCTCAGAGAGAGCGTGGACCTTC	CASSSERAWTF
TRBD1	TRBV29-1	TRBJ1-3	-	TGCAGCGTGGGACAGGGAAACACCATATATTTT	CSVGQGNTIYF
TRBD2	TRBV7-9	TRBJ2-1	few	TGTGCCAGCAGCCAAAGGGGGACTAGCGACAATGAGCAGTTCTTC	CASSQRGTSDNEQFF
TRBD2	TRBV29-1	TRBJ2-7	-	TGCAGCGTTGGGGTACTAGCGGCAGGCTACGAGCAGTACTTC	CSVGVLAAGYEQYF
TRBD2	TRBV10-2	TRBJ2-5	-	TGCGCCAGCAGTGGACTAGCGGGAGGGGTGGGAGGAGAGACCCAGTACTTC	CASSGLAGGVGGETQYF
-	TRBV18	TRBJ1-1	-	TGTGCCAGCTCACCACGGTCCGACGGGAGTGAAGCTTTCTTT	CASSPRSDGSEAFF
TRBD1	TRBV19	TRBJ1-2	-	TGTGCCAGTAGTCCTGGGACAGGGGGTTCCTATGGCTACACCTTC	CASSPGTGGSYGYTF
TRBD2	TRBV4-3	TRBJ2-1	-	TGCGCCAGCAGCCAAGATTGGGCTAGCGGGGGTTACAATGAGCAGTTCTTC	CASSQDWASGGYNEQFF
TRBD1	TRBV27	TRBJ1-6	-	TGTGCCAGCAGCCGTGCCAGGGGGCGCGGGAATTCACCCCTCCACTTT	CASSRARGRGNSPLHF
-	TRBV19	TRBJ2-1	-	TGTGCCAGTAGTCCCAAAGGACTCTCCTACAATGAGCAGTTCTTC	CASSPKGLSYNEQFF
-	TRBV10-3	TRBJ1-5	-	TGTGCCATCAGTGGAGCAGGTGGTAGCAATCAGCCCCAGCATTTT	CAISGAGGSNQPQHF
-	TRBV18	TRBJ2-4	-	TGTGCCAGCTCACCGCTAGCCGGAACCAAAAACATTCAGTACTTC	CASSPLAGTKNIQYF
-	TRBV9	TRBJ2-1	-	TGTGCCAGCAGCGTTTCTAGCTCCTACAATGAGCAGTTCTTC	CASSVSSSYNEQFF
TRBD1	TRBV27	TRBJ2-7	-	TGTGCCAGCATGAGGTCCAGGGGGCACGACGAGCAGTACTTC	CASMRSRGHDEQYF
-	TRBV29-1	TRBJ2-7	-	TGCAGCGTTGAAGATTTTATGGAGCAGTACTTC	CSVEDFMEQYF
-	TRBV24-1	TRBJ2-1	-	TGTGCCACCAGGGCGTCAGGCGACGGCAATGAGCAGTTCTTC	CATRASGDGNEQFF
-	TRBV18	TRBJ1-1	many	TGTGCCAGCTCACCGGCCAGTCAGGCGGGGACTGAAGCTTTCTTT	CASSPASQAGTEAFF
TRBD1	TRBV4-1	TRBJ1-1	-	TGCGCCAGCAGCCAAGACTCAAGGGGGCACGGGAACACTGAAGCTTTCTTT	CASSQDSRGHGNTEAFF
TRBD2	TRBV6-2/TRBV6-3	TRBJ2-1	few	TGTGCCAGCAGCGAGCCAGCGGGAAGCAGGCACAATGAGCAGTTCTTC	CASSEPAGSRHNEQFF
-	TRBV9	TRBJ1-2	-	TGTGCCAGCACCCCTGCAAACTATGACTACACCTTC	CASTPANYDYTF
-	TRBV21-1	TRBJ2-1	-	TGTGCCAGCAGCAAAGTCTTGGTAGCGGGGCCTTACAATGAGCAGTTCTTC	CASSKVLVAGPYNEQFF
-	TRBV9	TRBJ2-7	-	TGTGCCAGCAGCGTAACAGAGTCCTACTACGAGCAGTACTTC	CASSVTESYYEQYF